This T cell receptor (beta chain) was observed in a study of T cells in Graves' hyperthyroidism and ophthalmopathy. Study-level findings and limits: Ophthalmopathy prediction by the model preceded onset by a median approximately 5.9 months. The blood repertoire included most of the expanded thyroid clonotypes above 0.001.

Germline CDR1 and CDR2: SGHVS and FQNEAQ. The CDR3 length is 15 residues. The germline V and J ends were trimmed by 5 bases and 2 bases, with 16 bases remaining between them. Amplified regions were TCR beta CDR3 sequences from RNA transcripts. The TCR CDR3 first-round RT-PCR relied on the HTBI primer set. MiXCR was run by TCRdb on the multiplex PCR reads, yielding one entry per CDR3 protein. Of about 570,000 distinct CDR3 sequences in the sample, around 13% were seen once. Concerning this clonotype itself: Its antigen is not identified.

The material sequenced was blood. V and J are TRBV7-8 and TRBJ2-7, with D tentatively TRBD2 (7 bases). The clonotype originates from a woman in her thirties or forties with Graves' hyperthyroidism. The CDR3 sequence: CASSLGGDGTYEQYF. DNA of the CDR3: TGTGCCAGCAGCCTAGGGGGGGACGGCACCTACGAGCAGTACTTC.